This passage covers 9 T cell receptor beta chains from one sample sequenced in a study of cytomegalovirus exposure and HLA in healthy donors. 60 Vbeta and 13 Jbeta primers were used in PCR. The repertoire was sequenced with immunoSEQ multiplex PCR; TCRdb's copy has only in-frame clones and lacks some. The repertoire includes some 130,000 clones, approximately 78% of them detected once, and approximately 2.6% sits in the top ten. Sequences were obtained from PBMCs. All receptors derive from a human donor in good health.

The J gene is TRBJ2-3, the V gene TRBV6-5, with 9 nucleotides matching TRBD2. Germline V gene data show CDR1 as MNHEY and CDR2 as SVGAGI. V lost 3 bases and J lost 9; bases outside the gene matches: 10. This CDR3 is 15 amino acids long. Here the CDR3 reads CASSYGTIAGATQYF. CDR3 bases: TGTGCCAGCAGTTATGGAACCATAGCGGGAGCGACGCAGTATTTT.

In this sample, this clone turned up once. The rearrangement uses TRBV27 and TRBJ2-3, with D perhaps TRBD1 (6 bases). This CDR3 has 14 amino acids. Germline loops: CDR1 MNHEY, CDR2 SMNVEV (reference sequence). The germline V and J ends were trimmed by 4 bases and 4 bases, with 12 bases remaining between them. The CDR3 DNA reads TGTGCCAGCAGTTCGTACAGGGTTGCAGATACGCAGTATTTT. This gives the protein CASSSYRVADTQYF.

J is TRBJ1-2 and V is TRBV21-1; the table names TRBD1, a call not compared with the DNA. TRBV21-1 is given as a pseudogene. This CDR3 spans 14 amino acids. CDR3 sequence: CASSKSGADYGYTF. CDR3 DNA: TGTGCCAGCAGCAAATCAGGGGCCGACTATGGCTACACCTTC.

CDR3 DNA sequence: TGTGCCAGCAGTTTTTCCGGGGGGTGGGGCTACACCTTC. Its protein product is CASSFSGGWGYTF. The chain uses TRBV27 and TRBJ1-2; a possible D gene is TRBD1 (5 bases). V lost 3 bases and J lost 8, with 13 bases in between. The CDR3 runs to 13 residues. Germline CDR1 MNHEY, CDR2 SMNVEV (reference sequence).

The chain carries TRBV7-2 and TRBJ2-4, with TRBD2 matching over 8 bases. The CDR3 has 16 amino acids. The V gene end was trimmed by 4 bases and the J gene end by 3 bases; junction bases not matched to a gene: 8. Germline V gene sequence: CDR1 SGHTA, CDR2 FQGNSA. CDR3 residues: CASSSGGEGGKNIQYF. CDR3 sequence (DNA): TGTGCCAGCAGCTCGGGGGGGGAGGGTGGCAAAAACATTCAGTACTTC.

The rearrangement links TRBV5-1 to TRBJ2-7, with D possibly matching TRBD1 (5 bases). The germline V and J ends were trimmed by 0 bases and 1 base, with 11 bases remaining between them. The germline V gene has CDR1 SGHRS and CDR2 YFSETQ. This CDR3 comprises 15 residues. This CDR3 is CASSLGQGHSYEQYF. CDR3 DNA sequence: TGCGCCAGCAGCTTGGGCCAGGGCCATTCCTACGAGCAGTACTTC.

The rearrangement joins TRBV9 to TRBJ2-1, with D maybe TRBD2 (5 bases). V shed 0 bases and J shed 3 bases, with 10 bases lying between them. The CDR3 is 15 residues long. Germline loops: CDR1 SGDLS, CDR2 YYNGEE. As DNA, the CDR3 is TGTGCCAGCAGCGTAGGGCTGGGGAGCTACAATGAGCAGTTCTTC. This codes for CASSVGLGSYNEQFF.

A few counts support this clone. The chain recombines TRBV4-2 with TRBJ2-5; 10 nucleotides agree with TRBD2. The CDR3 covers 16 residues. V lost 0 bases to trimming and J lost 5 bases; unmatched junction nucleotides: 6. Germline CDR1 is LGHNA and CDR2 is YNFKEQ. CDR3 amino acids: CASSQEPSGGVETQYF. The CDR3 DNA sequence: TGTGCCAGCAGCCAAGAGCCAAGCGGGGGGGTGGAGACCCAGTACTTC.

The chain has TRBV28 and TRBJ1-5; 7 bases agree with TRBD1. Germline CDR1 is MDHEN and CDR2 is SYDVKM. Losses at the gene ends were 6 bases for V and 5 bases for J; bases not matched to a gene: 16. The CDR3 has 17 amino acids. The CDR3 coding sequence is TGTGCCAGCAGGCGGCAGGGGGTGGTTAACGTGGATCAGCCCCAGCATTTT. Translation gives CASRRQGVVNVDQPQHF.